The clone carrying this T cell receptor (beta chain) has a single count. These data originate in a study of blood T cell repertoires in COVID-19. Study-wide background: Whether acute or convalescent, the COVID-19 samples came from the United States, Italy and Spain. PBMCs, B-cell-depleted T cells, or T cells were the source of the cDNA or gDNA that made up the material.

This table comes from immunoSEQ multiplex PCR, and its TCRdb copy is limited to in-frame clones, with some not included. The table records about 83,000 clones, about 87% of them present only once. The germline V gene has CDR1 LGHDT and CDR2 YNNKEL (reference sequence). The CDR3 length is 15 residues. Germline trimming cut 4 bases from V and 4 bases from J; bases unmatched to any gene: 1. The sequencing input was peripheral blood. The chain joins TRBV3-1 (or the pseudogene TRBV3-2) to TRBJ2-3; 14 bases agree with TRBD2. This TCR came from an elderly man with active or convalescent COVID-19. CDR3 sequence reads: CASSRLAGGPDTQYF. The CDR3 bases are TGTGCCAGCAGCCGACTAGCGGGGGGGCCAGATACGCAGTATTTT.